One sample yielded the 32 T cell receptor beta chains listed below, sequenced in a study of breast tumors, draining lymph nodes, adjacent tissues. Breast cancer patients provided tissue from their axillary draining lymph nodes. TCRdb ran MiXCR on the multiplex PCR reads and lists one entry per CDR3 protein. In the table there are approximately 230,000 distinct CDR3 sequences, around 35% of which are singletons. Sequenced input: axillary lymph node tissue. The receptor set was obtained from a female donor with breast cancer. Some clones in this sample may be carry-over from other donors' samples.

As concerns this clonotype: A much larger clone is a single base away; this may be a read error. This chain links TRBV10-1 with TRBJ2-3; no clear D. Looked up from germline, CDR1 is WNHNN and CDR2 is SYGVQD (reference sequence). V was trimmed by 2 bases and J by 0 bases, leaving 6 bases between them. This CDR3 is 14 amino acids long. This CDR3 is CASSEPHSTDTQYF. For the CDR3, the DNA is TGCGCCAGCAGTGAGCCGCACAGCACAGATACGCAGTATTTT.

In this sample, this clonotype turned up a few times. This chain uses TRBV27 with TRBJ2-7, with 10 bases matching TRBD2. V was clipped by 6 bases and J by 2 bases; unmatched bases: 7. The CDR3 contains 15 residues. Germline lookup yields CDR1 MNHEY and CDR2 SMNVEV (reference sequence). The CDR3 sequence is CASRTLSGGAYEQYF. For the CDR3, the DNA is TGTGCCAGCAGGACCTTGAGCGGGGGGGCCTACGAGCAGTACTTC.

Regarding this clonotype: With a much larger clone just one base away, this may be a read error. The chain is built from TRBV20-1 and TRBJ2-7; either TRBD1 or TRBD2 may supply D (5 bases each). CDR1 is DFQATT, CDR2 SNEGSKA, per germline (reference sequence). The CDR3 loop spans 12 amino acids. The CDR3 loop reads CSAGTGIYEPYF. CDR3 coding DNA: TGCAGTGCAGGGACCGGAATCTACGAGCCGTACTTC.

Ten or more counts support this clonotype. This rearrangement joins TRBV6-1 to TRBJ1-6; unclear D gene. V dropped 10 bases and J dropped 6 bases, with 16 bases sitting between them. The CDR3 covers 14 residues. The germline gives CDR1 MNHNS, CDR2 SASEGT. The CDR3: CATQTGGFNSPLHF. The DNA of the CDR3 is TGTGCCACACAGACGGGAGGCTTTAATTCACCCCTCCACTTT.

The table lists this clonotype with a few counts. V usage is TRBV28 and J usage is TRBJ1-2; TRBD1 might be the D (5 bases). The CDR3 is 15 residues long. Germline CDR1 and CDR2: MDHEN and SYDVKM. Deletions cut 4 bases from V and 3 bases from J, with 15 bases between. CDR3 in amino acids: CASSSFNQGDYGYTF. CDR3 coding DNA: TGTGCCAGCAGTTCCTTTAACCAGGGAGACTATGGCTACACCTTC.

About this clonotype itself: A junction boundary mismatches the germline segment, possibly from a read error. The chain carries TRBV20-1 and TRBJ2-6; D might be TRBD1 (5 bases). Per germline, CDR1 DFQATT and CDR2 SNEGSKA (reference sequence). The CDR3 is 14 residues long. CDR3 bases: TGCAGTGCTAGCAGGCGATCTGGGGCCACCGTCCTGACTTTC. It is translated as CSASRRSGATVLTF.

This clonotype was found many times. This rearrangement joins TRBV5-1 to TRBJ2-7; 8 bases align to TRBD1. The CDR3 runs to 15 residues. J lost 2 bases, V lost 1 base, and 5 bases had no gene match. The germline V gene encodes CDR1 SGHRS and CDR2 YFSETQ. The CDR3 here is CASSLYGQGTYEQYF. In DNA form, the CDR3 reads TGCGCCAGCAGCTTGTACGGACAGGGTACCTACGAGCAGTACTTC.

This clonotype has a count of ten or more. CDR3 region: CASSPRARTGGNVYSNQPQHF. In DNA, the CDR3 is TGTGCCAGCAGTCCCCGGGCTCGGACAGGGGGTAACGTGTATAGCAATCAGCCCCAGCATTTT. This chain joins TRBV6-6 and TRBJ1-5, with 10 positions matching TRBD1. The germline gives CDR1 MNHNY, CDR2 SVGAGI (reference sequence). The CDR3 sequence is 21 residues long. V shed 5 bases and J 0 bases; nucleotides not matched to a gene: 19.

This clonotype came up many times. The CDR3 sequence is CASGLANEKLFF. CDR3 nucleotides: TGTGCTAGTGGTTTGGCTAATGAAAAACTGTTTTTT. V and J are TRBV12-5 and TRBJ1-4; D is undetermined. CDR3 size: 12 residues. V was shortened by 1 base and J by 3 bases, with 0 bases between the two germline ends. Germline V gene data show CDR1 as LGHNT and CDR2 as FRNRAP.

This clonotype has a single count. CDR3 sequence: CASTLGSGWNLRGQYF. The CDR3 bases are TGTGCCAGCACCCTGGGGTCAGGGTGGAACCTACGGGGGCAGTACTTC. J is TRBJ2-1 and V is TRBV7-2; possibly TRBD1 or TRBD2 for D (5 bases each). TRBJ2-7 matches the DNA end more closely, so the J call is doubtful. The V gene's germline CDR1 is SGHTA and CDR2 FQGNSA. The CDR3 length is 16 residues.

On this clonotype itself: This could be a read error, since a much larger clone is one nucleotide away. The rearrangement joins TRBV19 to TRBJ2-7; 7 bases are shared with TRBD2. Unmatched junction bases numbered 6, after V lost 5 bases and J lost 2 bases. The CDR3 has 14 amino acids. Germline V gene sequence: CDR1 LNHDA, CDR2 SQIVND (reference sequence). In DNA form, the CDR3 reads TGTGCCAGTAGTGGCTCCGGGACTACCTACGAGCAGTACTTC. It yields the protein CASSGSGTTYEQYF.

On this clonotype itself: A much more abundant neighbour one base away suggests this may be a read error. The V and J genes are TRBV5-1 and TRBJ1-5; the match to TRBD1 covers 9 bases. The germline CDR1 and CDR2 sequences are SGHRS and YFSETQ. V shed 4 bases, J shed 6 bases, and the junction held 11 bases outside the gene matches. This CDR3 is built from 16 residues. The CDR3 nucleotides are TGCGCCAGCAGCCCTGGGGACAGGGCAGGCAGTCAGCCCCAGCATTTT. It codes for CASSPGDRAGSQPQHF.

The chain couples TRBV7-4 to TRBJ2-7; TRBD2 matches at 8 bases. This CDR3 contains 15 residues. V lost 4 bases and J lost 1; bases outside the gene matches: 6. Germline CDR1 is SGHVT and CDR2 is SQSDAQ. CDR3 loop: CASSSRAGDSYEQYF. As DNA, the CDR3 is TGTGCCAGCAGCTCAAGAGCGGGAGATTCCTACGAGCAGTACTTC.

This clonotype was recorded many times. The V call is TRBV4-3, the J call TRBJ2-1; TRBD2 matches at 14 bases. The junction had 11 bases not matched to a gene; V was cut back by 0 bases and J by 4 bases. The germline V gene encodes CDR1 LGHNA and CDR2 YSLEER. The CDR3 length is 20 residues. CDR3 amino acids: CASSQEFGLAGGPRYNEQFF. The CDR3 bases are TGCGCCAGCAGCCAAGAATTTGGACTAGCGGGGGGCCCCCGTTACAATGAGCAGTTCTTC.

This clonotype was recorded many times. The CDR3 is CASSFGQGRLGYTF. The DNA of the CDR3 is TGTGCCAGCAGCTTCGGACAGGGGAGGCTTGGCTACACCTTC. The chain uses TRBV5-8 and TRBJ1-2; the match to TRBD1 covers 9 bases. The CDR3 runs 14 residues. Per the germline V gene, CDR1 is SGHTS and CDR2 is YDEGEE. The V and J ends lost 2 bases and 7 bases, in that order; junction bases with no gene match: 6. The full variable domain, rest sourced from reference TRBV5-8 and TRBJ1-2, is EAGVTQSPTHLIKTRGQQATLRCSPISGHTSVYWYQQALGLGLQFLLWYDEGEERNRGNFPPRFSGRQFPNYSSELNVNALELEDSALYLCASSFGQGRLGYTFGSGTRLTVV.

This clonotype was seen repeatedly, ten times or more. The J gene is TRBJ1-4, the V gene TRBV2; 7 nucleotides line up with TRBD1. With 3 bases clipped from V and 8 bases from J, the junction kept 6 bases outside the gene matches. Germline V CDR1 and CDR2: SNHLY, FYNNEI. CDR3 length: 14 amino acids. CDR3 DNA sequence: TGTGCCAGCAGTGAGAGACAGGGATCCGAAAAACTGTTTTTT. This translates into CASSERQGSEKLFF.

V gene TRBV2 combines with J gene TRBJ2-1, with 7 bases that match TRBD2. CDR3 length: 13 residues. Germline V gene lookup returns CDR1 SNHLY and CDR2 FYNNEI. With 11 bases clipped from V and 8 bases from J, the junction kept 12 bases outside the gene matches. As DNA, the CDR3 is TGTGCCGGGGAGCACCGGGAGGTAGATGAGCAGTTCTTC. This codes for CAGEHREVDEQFF.

This clonotype was picked up many times. The rearrangement joins TRBV6-2 or TRBV6-3 to TRBJ1-5; TRBD1 aligns across 7 bases. CDR1 is MNHEY, CDR2 SVGEGT, per germline. This CDR3 region has 14 residues. V gave up 4 bases and J gave up 4 bases; unmatched junction bases: 4. The CDR3 DNA reads as TGTGCCAGCAGTTTGAGCAGGGGGAATCAGCCCCAGCATTTT. Amino acid sequence: CASSLSRGNQPQHF.

CDR3: CATSDQEAGTDTQYF. The CDR3 DNA follows: TGTGCCACCAGTGATCAAGAAGCAGGGACAGATACGCAGTATTTT. The chain carries TRBV24-1 and TRBJ2-3; possibly TRBD1 for D (5 bases). The CDR3 consists of 15 residues. The germline V gene encodes CDR1 KGHDR and CDR2 SFDVKD. Trimming pared 3 bases from V and 3 bases from J, leaving 12 bases between.

This clonotype has at least ten counts. The gene calls are TRBV12-5 and TRBJ2-6; D unresolved. This CDR3 has 14 residues. Per germline, CDR1 LGHNT and CDR2 FRNRAP. V was shortened by 6 bases and J by 0 bases, with 6 bases between the two germline ends. CDR3: CASGVGSGANVLTF. For the CDR3, the DNA is TGTGCTAGTGGCGTCGGCTCTGGGGCCAACGTCCTGACTTTC.

The chain has TRBV20-1 and TRBJ1-5, with 9 bases that match TRBD1. The CDR3 sequence is 15 residues long. The V gene end was trimmed by 1 base and the J gene end by 6 bases; junction bases not matched to a gene: 7. Germline assignment: CDR1 DFQATT and CDR2 SNEGSKA (reference sequence). In DNA form, the CDR3 reads TGCAGTGCTAGAGGGGGTGGGACAGGGCTTCAGCCCCAGCATTTT. It encodes CSARGGGTGLQPQHF.

The gene calls are TRBV20-1 and TRBJ2-5; TRBD2 matches at 10 bases. Germline lookup yields CDR1 DFQATT and CDR2 SNEGSKA (reference sequence). CDR3 size: 16 residues. V lost 1 base and J lost 5; bases outside the gene matches: 10. CDR3: CSARVPTSGTKETQYF. CDR3 coding DNA: TGCAGTGCTAGAGTACCAACTAGCGGGACGAAGGAGACCCAGTACTTC.

The CDR3 sequence: CSARGLSGRAIYF. CDR3 DNA: TGCAGTGCTAGAGGCCTTAGCGGGAGGGCCATATATTTT. The rearrangement links TRBV20-1 to TRBJ1-3; D is unresolved. The CDR3 extends over 13 amino acids. Trimming stripped 1 base from V and 11 bases from J, with 15 bases between. CDR1 DFQATT and CDR2 SNEGSKA come from the germline V gene (reference sequence).

V is TRBV20-1 and J is TRBJ1-6, with D possibly matching TRBD1 (5 bases). This CDR3 contains 15 residues. Trimming removed 3 bases from V and 7 bases from J, with 16 bases in between. Germline V CDR1 and CDR2: DFQATT, SNEGSKA (reference sequence). CDR3 in amino acids: CSARKGIFVNSPLHF. Written as DNA, the CDR3 is TGCAGTGCTAGGAAGGGGATTTTCGTAAATTCACCCCTCCACTTT.

The table lists this clonotype with many counts. The rearrangement uses TRBV2 and TRBJ1-4; TRBD1 matches 7 bases. Germline V gene sequence: CDR1 SNHLY, CDR2 FYNNEI. The trim removed 8 bases at V and 7 bases at J, leaving 10 bases unmatched. This CDR3 region has 14 residues. CDR3 protein: CASGSGGRSEKLFF. The CDR3, as DNA: TGTGCCAGCGGATCAGGGGGGAGATCTGAAAAACTGTTTTTT.

This clonotype appeared many times. The CDR3 here is CASSLEGRGAGELFF. The CDR3 bases are TGCGCCAGCAGCTTGGAGGGCCGGGGGGCCGGGGAGCTGTTTTTT. V is TRBV5-1 and J is TRBJ2-2, with 7 bases identical to TRBD2. The V gene's germline CDR1 is SGHRS and CDR2 YFSETQ. The CDR3 loop spans 15 amino acids. The V gene end was trimmed by 0 bases and the J gene end by 6 bases; junction bases not matched to a gene: 5.

The sample holds many counts of this clonotype. V usage is TRBV7-6 and J usage is TRBJ2-1; 16 bases agree with TRBD2. J lost 2 bases, V lost 0 bases, and 4 bases had no gene match. This CDR3 comprises 19 residues. CDR1 is SGHVS and CDR2 is FNYEAQ in the germline V gene. The CDR3: CASSLAGTSGGATYNEQFF. The CDR3, as DNA: TGTGCCAGCAGCTTAGCCGGGACTAGCGGGGGGGCAACCTACAATGAGCAGTTCTTC. Complete variable domain (other parts from reference TRBV7-6 and TRBJ2-1): GAGVSQSPRYKVTKRGQDVALRCDPISGHVSLYWYRQALGQGPEFLTYFNYEAQQDKSGLPNDRFSAERPEGSISTLTIQRTEQRDSAMYRCASSLAGTSGGATYNEQFFGPGTRLTVL.

The chain couples TRBV7-9 to TRBJ1-1, with D perhaps matching TRBD1 (6 bases). Germline V gene data show CDR1 as SEHNR and CDR2 as FQNEAQ (reference sequence). V was trimmed by 1 base and J by 8 bases, leaving 11 bases between them. This CDR3 has 13 amino acids. Here the CDR3 reads CASSLGEGQEAFF. The CDR3 nucleotides are TGTGCCAGCAGCTTAGGAGAAGGACAGGAAGCTTTCTTT.

There are a few counts of this clonotype. The chain is built from TRBV3-1 and TRBJ2-1, with 11 bases aligning to TRBD1. Germline V lookup: CDR1 LGHDT, CDR2 YNNKEL (reference sequence). J lost 7 bases, V lost 4 bases, and 9 bases had no gene match. The CDR3 has 16 amino acids. DNA of the CDR3: TGTGCCAGCAGCCGGGTCGGACAGGGGGCCGGGAATGAGCAGTTCTTC. Translated, it gives CASSRVGQGAGNEQFF.

In the case of this clonotype: Since a much larger clone is just one base distant, this may be a read error. J is TRBJ1-5 and V is TRBV20-1; a weak D match, TRBD1 (5 bases). CDR1 is DFQATT and CDR2 is SNEGSKA in the germline V gene (reference sequence). The CDR3 sequence is 14 residues long. The CDR3 DNA is TGCAGCGCCACGAAGACAGTTGATGGTCCGCCCCAGCATTTT. Its protein is CSATKTVDGPPQHF.

In its sample, this clonotype was seen many times. The rearrangement uses TRBV20-1 and TRBJ2-1; 7 nucleotides line up with TRBD2. The J segment lost 0 bases and the V segment lost 6 bases, leaving 8 bases of the junction unmatched. Germline CDR1 is DFQATT and CDR2 is SNEGSKA (reference sequence). The CDR3 consists of 15 residues. CDR3 loop: CSASSGAPSYNEQFF. The CDR3 bases are TGCAGTGCCTCAAGCGGGGCCCCCTCCTACAATGAGCAGTTCTTC.

This clonotype was seen repeatedly, ten times or more. The CDR3 spells CASSLAQSRKQYF. The CDR3 region has the DNA TGTGCCAGCAGTTTAGCGCAATCACGTAAGCAGTATTTT. The chain has TRBV12-3 or TRBV12-4 and TRBJ2-3; D unresolved. Trimming took 0 bases from V and 11 from J, leaving 12 bases between them. The CDR3 contains 13 residues.